The rows below give T cell receptor beta chains drawn from one sample of a study of blood T cells in healthy people across ages. TCRdb passed the 5' RACE reads through MiXCR, listing each CDR3 protein once. The table shows nearly 800,000 distinct CDR3 sequences, with 45% to 70% occurring only once. Sequencing was performed on blood. These receptor sequences come from a man aged 35 to 55 in good health. Each CDR3 is given with its conserved first and last residue. The D gene is left open where the match is weak. Rows may omit the clone size; those that give it use once, few, many or a size class.

cdr3_length	v_call	d_call	j_call	clone_size	cdr3_aa	cdr3_nt
16	TRBV9	.	TRBJ1-5	few	CASSAGGGVGYQPQHF	TGTGCCAGCAGCGCCGGCGGGGGCGTCGGGTATCAGCCCCAGCATTTT
13	TRBV29-1	.	TRBJ2-2	.	CSVQGMNTGELFF	TGCAGCGTCCAGGGGATGAACACCGGGGAGCTGTTTTTT
12	TRBV12-3/TRBV12-4	.	TRBJ2-1	.	CASSQTLDEQFF	TGTGCCAGCAGCCAGACACTGGATGAGCAGTTCTTC
12	TRBV5-1	.	TRBJ2-3	many	CASSAGTDTQYF	TGTGCCAGCAGTGCCGGCACAGATACGCAGTATTTT
13	TRBV20-1	.	TRBJ2-4	.	CSASPGSGNIQYF	TGCAGTGCTAGTCCCGGGAGCGGAAACATTCAGTACTTC
15	TRBV29-1	TRBD2	TRBJ2-1	.	CSVEGGTSGYNEQFF	TGCAGCGTTGAAGGGGGGACTAGCGGCTACAATGAGCAGTTCTTC
17	TRBV9	TRBD1	TRBJ1-4	.	CASSAWGPGQGSKKLFF	TGTGCCAGCAGCGCTTGGGGACCGGGACAGGGGAGTAAAAAACTGTTTTTT
13	TRBV19	.	TRBJ2-1	.	CASSKTSGDEQFF	TGTGCCAGTAGCAAGACTAGTGGTGATGAGCAGTTCTTC
15	TRBV10-3	.	TRBJ2-7	few	CAISESRTPPDEQYF	TGTGCCATCAGTGAGTCAAGGACCCCTCCTGACGAGCAGTACTTC
14	TRBV12-3/TRBV12-4	.	TRBJ2-3	.	CASSFQDTQAPQYF	TGTGCCAGCAGTTTTCAGGATACTCAAGCGCCGCAGTATTTT
15	TRBV7-8	.	TRBJ2-5	few	CASSLGQGYQETQYF	TGTGCCAGCAGCTTGGGTCAGGGGTACCAAGAGACCCAGTACTTC
16	TRBV7-8	.	TRBJ2-3	many	CASSRGNTRRGDTQYF	TGTGCCAGCAGCCGCGGAAATACAAGGAGGGGGGATACGCAGTATTTT
15	TRBV4-1	TRBD1	TRBJ2-5	few	CASSQVGTEQETQYF	TGCGCCAGCAGCCAAGTGGGGACAGAACAAGAGACCCAGTACTTC
17	TRBV5-1	.	TRBJ1-1	.	CASSLLLRQGPGTEAFF	TGCGCCAGCAGCTTGCTGCTTAGGCAGGGCCCAGGCACTGAAGCTTTCTTT
12	TRBV29-1	TRBD1	TRBJ2-1	few	CSAWDRSDEQFF	TGCAGCGCATGGGACAGGAGTGATGAGCAGTTCTTC
18	TRBV6-2/TRBV6-3	TRBD1	TRBJ2-1	.	CASVFDRGSSSSYNEQFF	TGTGCCAGCGTATTCGACAGGGGCTCTTCAAGCTCCTACAATGAGCAGTTCTTC
12	TRBV29-1	.	TRBJ1-1	.	CSVELEDTEAFF	TGCAGCGTTGAGCTTGAGGACACTGAAGCTTTCTTT
17	TRBV9	.	TRBJ2-4	once	CASSGMGTPDAKNIQYF	TGTGCCAGCAGCGGTATGGGGACACCCGACGCCAAAAACATTCAGTACTTC
18	TRBV18	.	TRBJ2-1	once	CASSPRRDVRISNNEQFF	TGTGCCAGCTCACCGCGCCGGGACGTCCGCATTTCGAACAATGAGCAGTTCTTC
10	TRBV20-1	.	TRBJ2-7	.	CSGELYEQYF	TGCAGTGGAGAACTTTACGAGCAGTACTTC
17	TRBV20-1	.	TRBJ2-4	.	CSARGRGSALAKNIQYF	TGCAGTGCTAGAGGGCGGGGATCCGCTCTAGCCAAAAACATTCAGTACTTC
15	TRBV12-3/TRBV12-4	.	TRBJ2-7	.	CASSFWRLTSYEQYF	TGTGCCAGCAGTTTCTGGAGACTTACGTCCTACGAGCAGTACTTC
18	TRBV28	TRBD2	TRBJ2-7	.	CASSPTGTSGGILYEQYF	TGTGCCAGCAGTCCCACCGGGACTAGCGGGGGGATCCTCTACGAGCAGTACTTC
16	TRBV6-5	TRBD2	TRBJ2-1	few	CASSYWGEGRYNEQFF	TGTGCCAGCAGTTACTGGGGGGAGGGCCGCTACAATGAGCAGTTCTTC
15	TRBV6-1	.	TRBJ2-7	once	CASSYTASSYNEQYF	TGTGCCAGCTCCTACACAGCTAGCTCCTACAATGAGCAGTACTTC
16	TRBV9	TRBD2	TRBJ2-7	few	CASSVGTSGAAYEQYF	TGTGCCAGCAGCGTCGGCACTAGCGGAGCAGCCTACGAGCAGTACTTC
11	TRBV25-1	.	TRBJ2-7	.	CASSQIHEQYF	TGTGCCAGCAGTCAAATACATGAGCAGTACTTC
14	TRBV9	.	TRBJ2-5	few	CASSAGDPWETQYF	TGTGCCAGCAGCGCCGGGGACCCATGGGAGACCCAGTACTTC
14	TRBV18	.	TRBJ1-2	few	CASSPRKGPVGYTF	TGTGCCAGCTCACCACGGAAGGGGCCGGTGGGCTACACCTTC
13	TRBV28	.	TRBJ1-1	.	CASSDVPNTEAFF	TGTGCCAGCAGTGATGTCCCGAACACTGAAGCTTTCTTT
15	TRBV5-1	TRBD2	TRBJ2-3	few	CASSSGTSSTDTQYF	TGCGCCAGCAGCTCCGGGACTAGTAGCACAGATACGCAGTATTTT
15	TRBV5-1	TRBD2	TRBJ2-3	once	CASNSELAGADTQYF	TGCGCCAGCAACTCCGAACTAGCGGGGGCGGATACGCAGTATTTT
12	TRBV27	TRBD1	TRBJ2-7	.	CATRQGVYEQYF	TGTGCCACCAGACAGGGGGTCTACGAGCAGTACTTC
16	TRBV20-1	TRBD2	TRBJ2-5	.	CSARYYSGGVGETQYF	TGCAGTGCTAGATACTATAGCGGGGGGGTAGGGGAGACCCAGTACTTC
14	TRBV6-5	TRBD1	TRBJ2-7	.	CASSYHGTGGEQYF	TGTGCCAGCAGTTATCACGGGACAGGGGGCGAGCAGTACTTC
12	TRBV7-2	.	TRBJ1-5	.	CAGSLTHQPQHF	TGTGCCGGCAGCTTAACCCATCAGCCCCAGCATTTT
15	TRBV3-1	.	TRBJ2-7	few	CASSPPGLLSYEQYF	TGTGCCAGCAGCCCGCCCGGGCTACTCTCCTACGAGCAGTACTTC
16	TRBV19	.	TRBJ2-3	.	CASRPRGVAVTDTQYF	TGTGCCAGTAGGCCCAGGGGCGTAGCGGTGACAGATACGCAGTATTTT
16	TRBV7-2	.	TRBJ2-3	few	CASTMNLQGGADTQYF	TGTGCCAGCACCATGAACCTACAGGGAGGTGCAGATACGCAGTATTTT
14	TRBV6-2/TRBV6-3	TRBD2	TRBJ2-1	.	CASSTPGLVNEQFF	TGTGCCAGCAGTACGCCGGGACTAGTGAATGAGCAGTTCTTC
15	TRBV7-9	.	TRBJ1-1	.	CASSPVGTSNTEAFF	TGTGCCAGCAGCCCCGTAGGGACATCGAACACTGAAGCTTTCTTT
13	TRBV12-3/TRBV12-4	.	TRBJ2-1	.	CAGGTDTYNEQFF	TGTGCCGGGGGGACGGACACCTACAATGAGCAGTTCTTC
14	TRBV12-3/TRBV12-4	TRBD2	TRBJ2-3	many	CASRRRLAGDTQYF	TGTGCCAGCAGGCGACGACTAGCGGGAGATACGCAGTATTTT
14	TRBV6-2/TRBV6-3	TRBD2	TRBJ2-7	.	CASRSTSAAYEQYF	TGTGCCAGCAGATCGACTAGCGCTGCCTACGAGCAGTACTTC
16	TRBV5-6	.	TRBJ2-3	.	CASSLGGGKATDTQYF	TGTGCCAGCAGCTTGGGGGGCGGGAAAGCGACAGATACGCAGTATTTT
13	TRBV12-3/TRBV12-4	.	TRBJ1-4	few	CASCPDLNEKLFF	TGTGCCAGCTGCCCAGACCTTAATGAAAAACTGTTTTTT
15	TRBV6-6	TRBD2	TRBJ2-5	.	CASSYGLAGVGEQYF	TGTGCCAGCAGTTACGGGCTAGCGGGAGTCGGTGAGCAGTACTTC
17	TRBV4-2	.	TRBJ2-7	once	CASSPTRGGQWSGEQYF	TGTGCCAGCAGCCCAACGAGGGGCGGACAGTGGTCTGGGGAGCAGTACTTC
13	TRBV2	TRBD1	TRBJ1-2	once	CASKQGANYGYTF	TGTGCCAGCAAACAGGGGGCCAACTATGGCTACACCTTC
14	TRBV20-1	.	TRBJ1-6	.	CSARDQGQHSPLHF	TGCAGTGCTAGAGATCAAGGACAGCATTCACCCCTCCACTTT
14	TRBV20-1	TRBD2	TRBJ2-1	.	CSAWPSGSYNEQFF	TGCAGTGCTTGGCCTAGCGGGAGCTACAATGAGCAGTTCTTC
15	TRBV25-1	TRBD1	TRBJ1-2	.	CASSELGTGTGGYTF	TGTGCCAGCAGTGAATTGGGGACAGGGACGGGTGGCTACACCTTC
13	TRBV7-9	.	TRBJ1-1	.	CASSSQGPVEAFF	TGTGCCAGCAGCTCCCAGGGTCCGGTAGAAGCTTTCTTT
15	TRBV28	.	TRBJ2-5	.	CASSLLSTEQETQYF	TGTGCCAGCAGTTTATTATCCACCGAACAAGAGACCCAGTACTTC
13	TRBV25-1	.	TRBJ1-2	.	CASSADANYGYTF	TGTGCCAGCAGTGCCGATGCCAACTATGGCTACACCTTC
13	TRBV20-1	.	TRBJ2-7	.	CSAPMTNSYEQYF	TGCAGTGCTCCTATGACAAACTCCTACGAGCAGTACTTC
14	TRBV6-1	TRBD1	TRBJ1-2	.	CASKTTGGDYGYTF	TGTGCCAGCAAAACGACAGGGGGGGACTATGGCTACACCTTC
13	TRBV24-1	TRBD1	TRBJ1-2	.	CATSARGFDGYTF	TGTGCCACCAGTGCCAGGGGGTTCGATGGCTACACCTTC
12	TRBV7-9	.	TRBJ1-6	.	CASSGADSPLHF	TGTGCCAGCAGCGGAGCGGATTCACCCCTCCACTTT